The table lists the clone carrying this TCR beta chain with a few counts. Its antigen is still unknown. This CDR3 spans 16 amino acids. V lost 4 bases to trimming and J lost 0 bases; unmatched junction nucleotides: 8. Germline CDR1 MGHDK, CDR2 SYGVNS. The data derive from a study of identical twins. Study-wide results and limits: Out-of-frame beta chain sequences displayed weaker excess sharing between twins. Models, which agreed with sharing between unrelated individuals, nonetheless underestimated the out-of-frame TCR alpha sharing seen in monozygotic twins.

In TCRdb, the 5' RACE reads were re-called with MiXCR into one record per CDR3 protein. Of about 790,000 distinct CDR3 sequences in the sample, 15% to 20% were seen once. The same sample was also studied in work on T cells expressing NK-cell markers.

The chain joins TRBV25-1 to TRBJ1-2; 7 bases line up with TRBD1. Specimen: PBMCs. This sequence originates from a woman aged 18 to 35 in good health. The CDR3 spells CASSGVGGQTNYGYTF. CDR3 in DNA: TGTGCCAGCAGTGGGGTGGGGGGACAGACTAACTATGGCTACACCTTC.